The 3 T cell receptor beta chains below come from one sample, sequenced in a study of CDR3 diversity in severe acne. TCRdb processed the PCR reads anew with MiXCR; each CDR3 protein has one entry. The repertoire consists of about 97,000 distinct CDR3 sequences, with 51% occurring once and the leading ten covering about an eighth. Sequencing was done on a sample of blood. These receptors were collected from a male donor with acne.

The chain links TRBV2 to TRBJ2-1; 8 nucleotides line up with TRBD2. The CDR3 covers 15 residues. Trimming removed 5 bases from V and 8 bases from J; junction bases left unmatched: 11. CDR1 and CDR2 from the germline V gene are SNHLY and FYNNEI. The CDR3 here is CASSYSGKGIDEQFF. DNA of the CDR3: TGTGCCAGCAGTTATAGCGGGAAGGGGATCGATGAGCAGTTCTTC.

Points on this clonotype: The CDR3 does not close with the conserved phenylalanine or tryptophan, likely indicating a read error. The chain couples TRBV2 to TRBJ2-5; 7 nucleotides line up with TRBD1. The CDR3 is 14 residues long. The V gene's germline CDR1 is SNHLY and CDR2 FYNNEI. The CDR3 DNA reads TGCGCCAGCAGTGGGGGACAGATCCAAGAGACCCAGTACTCC. Protein: CASSGGQIQETQYS.

At least ten counts were recorded for this clonotype. The V call is TRBV5-6, the J call TRBJ2-1, with a possible D match to TRBD1 (6 bases). Per the germline V gene, CDR1 is SGHDT and CDR2 is YYEEEE. This CDR3 is built from 17 residues. Trimming left V 0 bases short and J 4 bases short, with 17 bases between. The CDR3 bases are TGTGCCAGCAGCTTGGCAGGGGCTCGTTTCCTATACAATGAGCAGTTCTTC. The encoded protein is CASSLAGARFLYNEQFF.